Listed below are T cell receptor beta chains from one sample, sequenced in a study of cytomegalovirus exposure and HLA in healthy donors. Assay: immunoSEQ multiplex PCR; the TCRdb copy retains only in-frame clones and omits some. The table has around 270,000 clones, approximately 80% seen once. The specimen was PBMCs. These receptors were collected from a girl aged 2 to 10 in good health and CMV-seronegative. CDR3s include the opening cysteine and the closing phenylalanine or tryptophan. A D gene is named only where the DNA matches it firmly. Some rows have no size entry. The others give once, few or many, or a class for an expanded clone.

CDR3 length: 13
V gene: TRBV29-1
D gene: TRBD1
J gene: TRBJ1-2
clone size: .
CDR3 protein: CSVRGQGAEGYTF
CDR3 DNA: TGCAGCGTTCGAGGACAGGGGGCGGAGGGCTACACCTTC

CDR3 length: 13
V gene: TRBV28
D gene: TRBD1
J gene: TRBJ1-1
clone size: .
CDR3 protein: CASRRQGNTEAFF
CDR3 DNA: TGTGCCAGCAGGAGACAGGGGAACACTGAAGCTTTCTTT

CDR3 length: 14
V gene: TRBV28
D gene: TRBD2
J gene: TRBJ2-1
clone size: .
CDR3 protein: CASSFAGVFGEQFF
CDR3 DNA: TGTGCCAGCAGTTTTGCGGGGGTTTTTGGTGAGCAGTTCTTC

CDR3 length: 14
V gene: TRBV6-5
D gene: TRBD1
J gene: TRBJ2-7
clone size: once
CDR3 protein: CASRRDRVTYEQYF
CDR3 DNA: TGTGCCAGCAGAAGGGACAGGGTCACATACGAGCAGTACTTC

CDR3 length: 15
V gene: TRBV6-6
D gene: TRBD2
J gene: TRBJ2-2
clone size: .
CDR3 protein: CASSGGTSGAGELFF
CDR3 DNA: TGTGCCAGCAGCGGGGGGACTAGCGGGGCCGGGGAGCTGTTTTTT

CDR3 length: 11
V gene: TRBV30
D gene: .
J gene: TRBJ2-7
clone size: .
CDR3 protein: CAWSQTDEQYF
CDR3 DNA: TGTGCCTGGAGTCAAACAGACGAGCAGTACTTC

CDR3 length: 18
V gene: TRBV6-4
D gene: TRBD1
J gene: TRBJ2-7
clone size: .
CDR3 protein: CASSEPNTGGEGSYEQYF
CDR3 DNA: TGTGCCAGCAGTGAGCCCAACACAGGGGGCGAGGGTTCCTACGAGCAGTACTTC

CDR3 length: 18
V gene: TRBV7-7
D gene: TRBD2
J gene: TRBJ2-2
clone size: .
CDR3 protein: CASSLGVSGGGFTGELFF
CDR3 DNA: TGTGCCAGCAGCTTAGGGGTTTCGGGGGGAGGGTTCACCGGGGAGCTGTTTTTT

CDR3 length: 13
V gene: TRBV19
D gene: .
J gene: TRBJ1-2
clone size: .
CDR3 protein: CASSRDKNYGYTF
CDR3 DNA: TGTGCCAGTAGTAGGGACAAGAACTATGGCTACACCTTC

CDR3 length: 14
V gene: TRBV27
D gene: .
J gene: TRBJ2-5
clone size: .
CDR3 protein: CASSPLSVQETQYF
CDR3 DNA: TGTGCCAGCAGCCCCCTGTCGGTCCAAGAGACCCAGTACTTC

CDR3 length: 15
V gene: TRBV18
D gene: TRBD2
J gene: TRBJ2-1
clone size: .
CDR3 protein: CASSKLAGAYNEQFF
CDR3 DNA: TGTGCCAGCTCGAAACTAGCGGGAGCCTACAATGAGCAGTTCTTC

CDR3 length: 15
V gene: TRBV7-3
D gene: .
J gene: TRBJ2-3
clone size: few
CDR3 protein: CASSLSGGEGQTQYF
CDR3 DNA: TGTGCCAGCAGCTTATCTGGCGGGGAAGGTCAGACGCAGTATTTT

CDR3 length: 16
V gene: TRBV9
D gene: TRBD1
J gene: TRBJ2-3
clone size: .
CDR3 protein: CAILRERDRGTDTQYF
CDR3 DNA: TGTGCCATCCTCCGGGAACGGGACAGGGGTACAGATACGCAGTATTTT

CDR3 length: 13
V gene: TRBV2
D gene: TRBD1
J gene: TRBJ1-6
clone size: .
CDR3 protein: CASWDRPDSPLHF
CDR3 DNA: TGTGCCAGCTGGGACAGACCAGATTCACCCCTCCACTTT

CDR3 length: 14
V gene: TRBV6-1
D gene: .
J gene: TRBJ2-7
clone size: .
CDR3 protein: CASRNSQSYYEQYF
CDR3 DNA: TGTGCCAGCAGGAACAGCCAATCTTACTACGAGCAGTACTTC

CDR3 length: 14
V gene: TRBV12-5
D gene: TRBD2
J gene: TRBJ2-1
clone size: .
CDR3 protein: CASGLWLAANEQFF
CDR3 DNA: TGTGCTAGTGGTTTATGGCTAGCGGCCAATGAGCAGTTCTTC

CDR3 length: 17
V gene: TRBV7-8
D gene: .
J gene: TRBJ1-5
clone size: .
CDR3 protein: CASSLGLAEISNQPQHF
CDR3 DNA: TGTGCCAGCAGCTTAGGTCTGGCGGAGATTAGCAATCAGCCCCAGCATTTT

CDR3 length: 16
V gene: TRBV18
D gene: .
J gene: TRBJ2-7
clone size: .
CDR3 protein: CASSPKQGLSNYEQYF
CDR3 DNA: TGTGCCAGCTCCCCTAAGCAGGGACTGAGTAACTACGAGCAGTACTTC

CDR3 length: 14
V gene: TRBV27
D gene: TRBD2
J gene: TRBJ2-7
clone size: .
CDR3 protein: CASRRSGRGYEQYF
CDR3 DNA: TGTGCCAGCAGGAGAAGCGGGAGAGGGTACGAGCAGTACTTC

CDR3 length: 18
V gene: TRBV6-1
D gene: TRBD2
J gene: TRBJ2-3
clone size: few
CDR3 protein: CASSEAAQGLASTDTQYF
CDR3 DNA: TGTGCCAGCAGTGAAGCGGCCCAGGGACTAGCGAGCACAGATACGCAGTATTTT

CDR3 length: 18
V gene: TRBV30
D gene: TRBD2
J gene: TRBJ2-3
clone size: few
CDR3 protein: CAWAGGLAGQKNTDTQYF
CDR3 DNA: TGTGCCTGGGCGGGGGGACTAGCGGGTCAAAAAAACACAGATACGCAGTATTTT

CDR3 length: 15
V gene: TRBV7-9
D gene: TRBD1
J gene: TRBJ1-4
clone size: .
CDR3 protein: CASSLDRVSNEKLFF
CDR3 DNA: TGTGCCAGCAGCTTGGACAGGGTCTCTAATGAAAAACTGTTTTTT

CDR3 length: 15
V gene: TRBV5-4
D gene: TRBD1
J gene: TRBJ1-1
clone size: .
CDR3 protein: CASSWGQGLGTEAFF
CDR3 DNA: TGTGCCAGCAGCTGGGGACAGGGGTTGGGCACTGAAGCTTTCTTT

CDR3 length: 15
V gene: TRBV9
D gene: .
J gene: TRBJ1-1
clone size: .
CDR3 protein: CASSVGPYENTEAFF
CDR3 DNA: TGTGCCAGCAGCGTAGGCCCCTATGAGAACACTGAAGCTTTCTTT

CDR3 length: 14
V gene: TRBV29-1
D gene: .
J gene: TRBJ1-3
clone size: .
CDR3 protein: CSTLAGFSGNTIYF
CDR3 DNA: TGCAGCACACTAGCCGGTTTCTCTGGAAACACCATATATTTT

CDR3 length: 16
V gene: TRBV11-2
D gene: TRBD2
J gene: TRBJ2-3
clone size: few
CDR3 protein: CASSLNSGGGTDTQYF
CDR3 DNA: TGTGCCAGCAGCTTAAATAGCGGGGGGGGCACAGATACGCAGTATTTT

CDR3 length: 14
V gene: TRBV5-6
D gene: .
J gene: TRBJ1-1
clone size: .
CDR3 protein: CASINQGHRTEAFF
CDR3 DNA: TGTGCCAGCATTAATCAGGGGCATAGGACTGAAGCTTTCTTT

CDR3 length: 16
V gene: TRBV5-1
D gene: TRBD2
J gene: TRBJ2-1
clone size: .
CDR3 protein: CASSQKGLAADNEQFF
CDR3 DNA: TGCGCCAGCAGCCAAAAGGGTCTAGCGGCCGACAATGAGCAGTTCTTC

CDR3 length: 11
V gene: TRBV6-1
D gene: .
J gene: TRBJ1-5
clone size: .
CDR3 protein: CASPSNQPQHF
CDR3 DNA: TGTGCCAGCCCGAGCAATCAGCCCCAGCATTTT

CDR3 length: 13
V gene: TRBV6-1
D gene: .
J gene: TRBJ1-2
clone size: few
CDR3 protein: CASSVAGVYGYTF
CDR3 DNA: TGTGCCAGCAGTGTAGCAGGGGTCTATGGCTACACCTTC

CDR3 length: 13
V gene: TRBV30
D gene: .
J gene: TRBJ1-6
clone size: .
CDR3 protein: CAWSVANNSPLHF
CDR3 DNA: TGTGCCTGGAGTGTAGCGAATAATTCACCCCTCCACTTT

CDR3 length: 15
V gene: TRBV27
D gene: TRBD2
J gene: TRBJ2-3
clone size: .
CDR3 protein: CASSGTSDYTDTQYF
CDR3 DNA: TGTGCCAGCAGCGGGACTAGTGATTACACAGATACGCAGTATTTT

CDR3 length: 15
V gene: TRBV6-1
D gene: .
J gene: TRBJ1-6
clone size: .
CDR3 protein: CASSGGDGGGSPLHF
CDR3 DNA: TGTGCCAGCAGCGGGGGGGACGGGGGAGGATCACCCCTCCACTTT

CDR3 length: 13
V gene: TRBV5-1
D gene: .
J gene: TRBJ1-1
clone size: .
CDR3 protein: CASSLVTGTEAFF
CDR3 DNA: TGCGCCAGCAGCTTGGTTACAGGGACTGAAGCTTTCTTT

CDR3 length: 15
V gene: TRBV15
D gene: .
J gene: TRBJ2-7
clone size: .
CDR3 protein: CATSRDPITSYEQYF
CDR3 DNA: TGTGCCACCAGCAGAGACCCTATCACTAGCTACGAGCAGTACTTC

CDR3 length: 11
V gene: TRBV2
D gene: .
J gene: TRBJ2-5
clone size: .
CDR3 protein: CASSKFETQYF
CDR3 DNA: TGTGCCAGCAGCAAATTCGAGACCCAGTACTTC

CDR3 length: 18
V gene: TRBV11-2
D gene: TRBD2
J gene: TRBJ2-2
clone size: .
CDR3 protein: CASSRPTSGSTNTGELFF
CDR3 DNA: TGTGCCAGCAGCCGACCGACTAGCGGGAGTACTAACACCGGGGAGCTGTTTTTT

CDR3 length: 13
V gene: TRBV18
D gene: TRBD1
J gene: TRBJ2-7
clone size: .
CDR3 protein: CASSPGQGWEQYF
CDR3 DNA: TGTGCCAGCTCACCGGGACAGGGGTGGGAGCAGTACTTC

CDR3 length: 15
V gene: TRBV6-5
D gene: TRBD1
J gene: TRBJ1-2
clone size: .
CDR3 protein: CASSYQGQSFYGYTF
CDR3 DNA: TGTGCCAGCAGTTACCAGGGACAGTCGTTCTATGGCTACACCTTC

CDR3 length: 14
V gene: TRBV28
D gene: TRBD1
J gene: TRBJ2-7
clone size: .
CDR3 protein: CASSFWDRAYEQYF
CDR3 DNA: TGTGCCAGCAGTTTTTGGGACAGGGCCTACGAGCAGTACTTC

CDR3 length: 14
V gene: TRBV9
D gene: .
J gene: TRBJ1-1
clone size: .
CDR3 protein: CASSEGGGGTEAFF
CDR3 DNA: TGTGCCAGCAGCGAGGGGGGGGGTGGAACTGAAGCTTTCTTT

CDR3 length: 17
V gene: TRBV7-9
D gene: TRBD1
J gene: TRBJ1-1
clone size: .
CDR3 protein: CASSLAGTGYLNTEAFF
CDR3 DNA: TGTGCCAGCAGCTTAGCCGGGACAGGTTACCTGAACACTGAAGCTTTCTTT

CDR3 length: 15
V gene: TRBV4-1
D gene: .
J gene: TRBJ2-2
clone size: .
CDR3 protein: CASSLRAGNTGELFF
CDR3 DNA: TGCGCCAGCAGCCTGAGAGCGGGGAACACCGGGGAGCTGTTTTTT

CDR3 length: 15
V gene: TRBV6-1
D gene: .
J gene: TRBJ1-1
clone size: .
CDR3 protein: CASSPRQYLNTEAFF
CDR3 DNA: TGTGCCAGCAGTCCCAGACAGTATTTGAACACTGAAGCTTTCTTT

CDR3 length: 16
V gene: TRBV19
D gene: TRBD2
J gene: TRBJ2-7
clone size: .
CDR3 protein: CASSTQRLAGSYEQYF
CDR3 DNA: TGTGCCAGTAGTACCCAAAGACTAGCGGGGTCCTACGAGCAGTACTTC

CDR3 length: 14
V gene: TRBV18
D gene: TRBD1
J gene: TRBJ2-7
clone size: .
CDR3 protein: CASSPTGRYYEQYF
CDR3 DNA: TGTGCCAGCTCACCGACAGGGCGCTACTACGAGCAGTACTTC